The rows below give T cell receptor beta chains drawn from one sample of a study of T-cell reconstitution after alpha-beta-depleted transplantation in children. MiXCR, applied by TCRdb to the PCR reads, yields one record per CDR3 protein. The sample carries some 500,000 distinct CDR3 sequences, 30% to 35% recorded once. Sample: PBMCs from the stem cell graft donor, taken from the stem cell graft. The receptors here all came from a human donor who donated a stem cell graft to a child with aplastic anemia. Both conserved end residues are part of each CDR3. The D gene is left open where the match is weak. Clone size, where shown, is once, few, many, or a class for clones that have expanded.

length: 20; J: TRBJ2-1; size: few; D: TRBD2; V: TRBV20-1; DNA: TGCAGTGCTAGAGATCAACTAGCGGGAGTCGCCATTCACTCCTACAATGAGCAGTTCTTC; CDR3: CSARDQLAGVAIHSYNEQFF
length: 10; J: TRBJ1-1; size: NA; D: NA; V: TRBV29-1; DNA: TGCAGCGTCGTAGACAGGGAAGCTTTCTTT; CDR3: CSVVDREAFF
length: 13; J: TRBJ1-1; size: NA; D: NA; V: TRBV20-1; DNA: TGCAGTGCACCCGACACCGCGAACACTGAAGCTTTCTTT; CDR3: CSAPDTANTEAFF
length: 16; J: TRBJ1-1; size: few; D: NA; V: TRBV20-1; DNA: TGCAGTGCTAGAGATCGGATCGGGGGGCCCCACACTGAAGCTTTCTTT; CDR3: CSARDRIGGPHTEAFF
length: 13; J: TRBJ2-2; size: NA; D: NA; V: TRBV20-1; DNA: TGCAGTGCCTCTGTTACAGGGACCGGGGAGCTGTTTTTT; CDR3: CSASVTGTGELFF
length: 18; J: TRBJ2-2; size: NA; D: TRBD2; V: TRBV6-5; DNA: TGTGCCAGCAGTTACCAAATCGGGACTAGCGGGCACACCGGGGAGCTGTTTTTT; CDR3: CASSYQIGTSGHTGELFF
length: 16; J: TRBJ2-7; size: NA; D: TRBD1; V: TRBV7-9; DNA: TGTGCCAGCAGCTTACTTTTGGGCGGGACAGGGCTCGAGCAGTACTTC; CDR3: CASSLLLGGTGLEQYF
length: 13; J: TRBJ1-1; size: NA; D: NA; V: TRBV7-2; DNA: TGTGCCAGCAGCTTTGGAGCGCAGACGGTGGCTTTCTTT; CDR3: CASSFGAQTVAFF
length: 17; J: TRBJ2-1; size: NA; D: TRBD2; V: TRBV15; DNA: TGTGCCACCAGCAGAGCCGGGCGGGAGGGCCTCAGGAATGAGCAGTTCTTC; CDR3: CATSRAGREGLRNEQFF
length: 15; J: TRBJ2-1; size: NA; D: NA; V: TRBV5-1; DNA: TGCGCCAGCAGCTTGACGAACGGAGGGTACAATGAGCAGTTCTTC; CDR3: CASSLTNGGYNEQFF
length: 11; J: TRBJ2-1; size: NA; D: NA; V: TRBV7-9; DNA: TGTGCCATCCGACTGGGGGGCGGGAAGTTCTTC; CDR3: CAIRLGGGKFF
length: 14; J: TRBJ1-5; size: few; D: NA; V: TRBV28; DNA: TGTGCCAGCAGTTTATTTGGGGGCAATCAGCCCCAGCATTTT; CDR3: CASSLFGGNQPQHF
length: 15; J: TRBJ1-2; size: few; D: NA; V: TRBV19; DNA: TGTGCCAGTAGTAGGAGACAGGCGACTAACTATGGCTACACCTTC; CDR3: CASSRRQATNYGYTF
length: 14; J: TRBJ2-1; size: NA; D: NA; V: TRBV5-1; DNA: TGCGCCAGCAGCTCGGGGGGCGACTACAATGAGCAGTTCTTC; CDR3: CASSSGGDYNEQFF
length: 14; J: TRBJ2-5; size: NA; D: NA; V: TRBV18; DNA: TGTGCCAGCTCCCCCAGAGCGATCGAGAAGACCCAGTACTTC; CDR3: CASSPRAIEKTQYF
length: 13; J: TRBJ1-1; size: NA; D: NA; V: TRBV20-1; DNA: TGCAGTGCTAGAGATGTGGGTGGGACTGAAGCTTTCTTT; CDR3: CSARDVGGTEAFF
length: 16; J: TRBJ1-1; size: few; D: NA; V: TRBV12-3/TRBV12-4; DNA: TGTGCCAGCAGTATCGGGGGCTGGGGGATGGACACTGAAGCTTTCTTT; CDR3: CASSIGGWGMDTEAFF
length: 11; J: TRBJ2-5; size: NA; D: NA; V: TRBV5-1; DNA: TGCGCCAGCAGAATGCAAGAGACCCAGTACTTC; CDR3: CASRMQETQYF
length: 16; J: TRBJ2-2; size: few; D: NA; V: TRBV10-1; DNA: TGCGCCAGCAGTCGCCAAGTCCTAGGTGGTTACGGGGAGCTGTTTTTT; CDR3: CASSRQVLGGYGELFF
length: 16; J: TRBJ2-6; size: NA; D: TRBD1; V: TRBV20-1; DNA: TGCAGTGCTCGCGACAGGGGTTTGTCTGGGGCCAACGTCCTGACTTTC; CDR3: CSARDRGLSGANVLTF
length: 14; J: TRBJ1-3; size: few; D: NA; V: TRBV29-1; DNA: TGCAGCGTTGGGTCCATGGATGCTGGAAACACCATATATTTT; CDR3: CSVGSMDAGNTIYF
length: 14; J: TRBJ1-1; size: NA; D: NA; V: TRBV6-1; DNA: TGTGCCAGCACCACAAGACAGTTGAACACTGAAGCTTTCTTT; CDR3: CASTTRQLNTEAFF
length: 17; J: TRBJ2-3; size: NA; D: TRBD2; V: TRBV4-1; DNA: TGCGCCAGCAGCCAAGATCCCACCAGCGGGAGGGCAGATACGCAGTATTTT; CDR3: CASSQDPTSGRADTQYF
length: 16; J: TRBJ2-5; size: NA; D: NA; V: TRBV7-3; DNA: TGTGCCAGCAGCCCCCGAGGGGTCGGCGGCAGCGAGACCCAGTACTTC; CDR3: CASSPRGVGGSETQYF
length: 13; J: TRBJ1-2; size: NA; D: NA; V: TRBV6-5; DNA: TGTGCCAGCAGTTACTCGACGGATTATGGCTACACCTTC; CDR3: CASSYSTDYGYTF
length: 13; J: TRBJ1-1; size: NA; D: NA; V: TRBV29-1; DNA: TGCAGCGTTGAGAGGGGCACGGGCACTGAAGCTTTCTTT; CDR3: CSVERGTGTEAFF
length: 19; J: TRBJ2-1; size: NA; D: TRBD1; V: TRBV4-2; DNA: TGTGCCAGCAGCCAGACAGGGGCCCTGACGGGGGTTATTCTAAATGAGCAGTTCTTC; CDR3: CASSQTGALTGVILNEQFF
length: 17; J: TRBJ1-1; size: NA; D: TRBD1; V: TRBV27; DNA: TGTGCCAGCAGTTTATGGGGACAGGGAGGGGGCAACACTGAAGCTTTCTTT; CDR3: CASSLWGQGGGNTEAFF
length: 14; J: TRBJ1-5; size: once; D: NA; V: TRBV27; DNA: TGTGCCAGCAGTTTATTAGGGGGAGACCAGCCCCAGCATTTT; CDR3: CASSLLGGDQPQHF
length: 10; J: TRBJ1-1; size: few; D: TRBD1; V: TRBV28; DNA: TGTGCCAGCAGCGGGACAGGGACTTTCTTT; CDR3: CASSGTGTFF
length: 14; J: TRBJ1-5; size: few; D: NA; V: TRBV27; DNA: TGTGCCAGCAGTTTATCGAGTGGGAATCAGCCCCAGCATTTT; CDR3: CASSLSSGNQPQHF
length: 14; J: TRBJ2-5; size: few; D: NA; V: TRBV9; DNA: TGTGCCAGCAGTGAACAGGGGAGCGGGGAGACCCAGTACTTC; CDR3: CASSEQGSGETQYF
length: 18; J: TRBJ2-2; size: few; D: TRBD2; V: TRBV20-1; DNA: TGCAGTGCTAGAGATCTTTTCTCGGCAGCGGGAGGCACCGGGGAGCTGTTTTTT; CDR3: CSARDLFSAAGGTGELFF
length: 12; J: TRBJ2-5; size: few; D: NA; V: TRBV29-1; DNA: TGCAGCGTTGGGCCTAGAGCAGAGACCCAGTACTTC; CDR3: CSVGPRAETQYF
length: 14; J: TRBJ1-2; size: NA; D: TRBD1; V: TRBV6-5; DNA: TGTGCCAGCAGTTTCACAGGGGGGTTCTATGGCTACACCTTC; CDR3: CASSFTGGFYGYTF
length: 13; J: TRBJ1-4; size: few; D: NA; V: TRBV5-1; DNA: TGCGCCAGCAGATCTGGACGGGACGGAAAACTGTTTTTT; CDR3: CASRSGRDGKLFF
length: 18; J: TRBJ2-2; size: few; D: TRBD2; V: TRBV6-1; DNA: TGTGCCAGCAGCTCAGGACTAGCGGGAGACCCGCGGACCGGGGAGCTGTTTTTT; CDR3: CASSSGLAGDPRTGELFF
length: 14; J: TRBJ1-4; size: few; D: NA; V: TRBV4-3; DNA: TGCGCCAGCAGCCAGGAACAGAGTTTTGAAAAACTGTTTTTT; CDR3: CASSQEQSFEKLFF